This T cell receptor (beta chain) was documented in a study of shared clonotypes between healthy human individuals. Study-level results: Collection of samples was limited to blood; tissue repertoires likely differ. Of the naive CD4 clonotypes, about 5% were shared across a few donors.

As for this clone: What it binds is unknown.

The germline gives CDR1 SGHTA, CDR2 FQGNSA. The CDR3 spans 13 residues. Trimming removed 5 bases from V and 6 bases from J, with 14 bases in between. The assay was carried out at the deep level. In the original processing: Quality scores were absent from the junction-only immunoSEQ sequences, so filtering differed. TCRdb keeps only in-frame clones here, not all; method: immunoSEQ multiplex PCR. Clone size and the V and J calls come from that table; the DNA yielded D and trimming. The sample holds over 2 million clones, about 95% seen once. The rearrangement links TRBV7-2 to TRBJ2-7; D remains unclear. What was sequenced was naive CD4+ T cells sorted from blood. The subset here: CD45RA+ positively selected. The receptor's source is a man younger than 30 in good health. CDR3: CASSLRTASEQYF. For the CDR3, the DNA is TGTGCCAGCAGCCTCAGGACGGCTAGCGAGCAGTACTTC.